This TCR beta chain is from a study of T cell responses to AZD1222 COVID-19 vaccine. Sequencing was performed with immunoSEQ multiplex PCR; in TCRdb, only in-frame clones are kept and a portion is missing. Here the sample spans 85,000 to 130,000 clones, roughly 92% being singletons. Trimming cost V 6 bases and J 7 bases, with 13 bases left between them. CDR3 length: 12 residues. Germline V gene data show CDR1 as SNHLY and CDR2 as FYNNEI. The receptor comes from an adult in good health. The sample consisted of peripheral blood, taken on day 0 of AZD1222 vaccination. This rearrangement joins TRBV2 to TRBJ2-7; D not resolved. The DNA of the CDR3 is TGTGCCAGCAGAGCCCAGGCAGGTGAGCAGTACTTC. Translation gives CASRAQAGEQYF.